This T cell receptor beta chain stems from a study of T cells in Graves' hyperthyroidism and ophthalmopathy. Trimming removed 0 bases from V and 2 bases from J, with 10 bases in between. CDR3 length equals 16 residues. The germline V gene encodes CDR1 LGHNA and CDR2 YNFKEQ. Out of 10 ml of fresh peripheral blood came the PBMCs. Amplification targeted TCR beta CDR3 regions from RNA transcripts. In the first-round RT-PCR of the TCR CDR3, the HTBI primer set was used. TCRdb redid the calling of the multiplex PCR reads with MiXCR, one entry per CDR3 protein. The sample has some 760,000 distinct CDR3 sequences; around 15% are singletons. This clonotype was seen more than once but under ten times.

The chain is built from TRBV4-2 and TRBJ2-2, with D tentatively TRBD1 or TRBD2 (5 bases each). Material for sequencing was blood. This sequence was found in a woman aged 18-35 years with Graves' hyperthyroidism. As DNA, the CDR3 is TGTGCCAGCAGCCAAGATCCGGGACCAAACACCGGGGAGCTGTTTTTT. Translating it yields CASSQDPGPNTGELFF.